This T cell receptor beta chain was obtained from a study of T cells in Graves' hyperthyroidism and ophthalmopathy. Findings and caveats of the study: Expanded thyroid clonotypes (above 0.001) were mostly also found in blood. Ophthalmopathy was distinguished from stable hyperthyroidism by 13 V-J signatures.

Of note for this clonotype: Its antigen remains unidentified.

A lack of ophthalmopathy progression within 18 months defined stable Graves' hyperthyroidism. These patients, aged 18 to 65, had recently diagnosed hyperthyroidism lasting under 2 months. The CDR3 loop spans 15 amino acids. Germline CDR1 is SGHTS and CDR2 is YDEGEE. The J segment lost 4 bases and the V segment lost 4 bases, leaving 7 bases of the junction unmatched. Amplified regions were TCR beta CDR3 sequences from RNA transcripts. The study used the HTBI primer set for a first-round RT-PCR of the TCR CDR3. MiXCR, run by TCRdb on the multiplex PCR reads, gives a single entry per CDR3 protein. The sample lists 500,000 to 750,000 distinct CDR3 sequences, about 43% occurring once.

Sequencing was carried out using peripheral blood or thyroid tissue (not recorded which). The receptor was isolated from a woman younger than 35 with Graves' hyperthyroidism. The chain combines TRBV5-8 with TRBJ2-3; 9 bases agree with TRBD1. The CDR3 here is CASSRPTGGADTQYF. CDR3 nucleotides: TGTGCCAGCAGCAGACCAACAGGGGGCGCAGATACGCAGTATTTT.